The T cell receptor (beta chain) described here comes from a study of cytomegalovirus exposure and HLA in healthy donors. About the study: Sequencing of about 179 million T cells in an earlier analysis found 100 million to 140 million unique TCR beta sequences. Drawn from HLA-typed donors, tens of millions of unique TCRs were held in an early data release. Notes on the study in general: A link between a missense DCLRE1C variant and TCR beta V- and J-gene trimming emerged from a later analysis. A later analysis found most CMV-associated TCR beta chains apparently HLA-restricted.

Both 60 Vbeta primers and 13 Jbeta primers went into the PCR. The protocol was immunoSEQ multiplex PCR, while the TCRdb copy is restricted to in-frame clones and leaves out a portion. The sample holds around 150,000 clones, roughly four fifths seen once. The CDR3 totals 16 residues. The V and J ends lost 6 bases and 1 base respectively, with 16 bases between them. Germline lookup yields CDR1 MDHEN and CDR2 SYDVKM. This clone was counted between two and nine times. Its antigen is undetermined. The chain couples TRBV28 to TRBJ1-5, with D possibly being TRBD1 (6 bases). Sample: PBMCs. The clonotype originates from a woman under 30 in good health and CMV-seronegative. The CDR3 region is CASSSPRGISNQPQHF. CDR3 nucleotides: TGTGCCAGCAGCTCTCCGAGGGGGATCAGCAATCAGCCCCAGCATTTT.